This is a list of T cell receptor beta chains from one sample in a study of T cell responses to AZD1222 COVID-19 vaccine. Sequencing was performed with immunoSEQ multiplex PCR; in TCRdb, only in-frame clones are kept and a portion is missing. The data show 130,000 to 150,000 clones, just over 90% seen once. The sequenced sample was peripheral blood, obtained on day 0 of AZD1222 vaccination. These receptors all come from an adult in good health. CDR3s include the opening cysteine and the closing phenylalanine or tryptophan. The D gene is left open where the match is weak. Expanded clones get a size class; other rows say once, few or many, or leave the size out.

TRBJ2-7 TRBV10-3 NA TRBD2 TGTGCCACAGGGACTAGCGGCCTCTACGAGCAGTACTTC CATGTSGLYEQYF
TRBJ2-7 TRBV28 NA TRBD1 TGTGCCAGCAGCCAGGGGGATGTGACCTACGAGCAGTACTTC CASSQGDVTYEQYF
TRBJ1-5 TRBV7-9 NA NA TGTGCCAGCAGCCGACAGTCATATAGCAATCAGCCCCAGCATTTT CASSRQSYSNQPQHF
TRBJ2-7 TRBV29-1 NA NA TGCAGCGTTCCCCAGGTGCGGGAGCAGTACTTC CSVPQVREQYF
TRBJ1-2 TRBV5-6 NA NA TGTGCCAGCAGCGCCACCAACTATGGCTACACCTTC CASSATNYGYTF
TRBJ1-1 TRBV5-1 NA NA TGCGCCAGCAGCTTGGCGGGTGGACCAAACACTGAAGCTTTCTTT CASSLAGGPNTEAFF
TRBJ2-3 TRBV5-4 NA TRBD1 TGTGCCAGCAGCGTGGGACAGGGCTTTACCACAGATACGCAGTATTTT CASSVGQGFTTDTQYF
TRBJ2-5 TRBV10-2 NA NA TGCGCCAGCAGTCATCAGCCTCAAGAGACCCAGTACTTC CASSHQPQETQYF
TRBJ1-2 TRBV4-3 NA TRBD1 TGCGCCAGCAGCCAACGGAGCGGGACAGACACCTATGGCTACACCTTC CASSQRSGTDTYGYTF
TRBJ1-2 TRBV19 NA NA TGTGCCAGTAGGGAAGGGTATGCCAACTATGGCTACACCTTC CASREGYANYGYTF
TRBJ2-5 TRBV7-2 NA TRBD2 TGTGCCAGCAGCATAAGGGCGGGGGGCCTTGAGACCCAGTACTTC CASSIRAGGLETQYF
TRBJ1-2 TRBV12-5 NA NA TGTGCTAGTGGCCCAGGGACACCAAACTATGGCTACACCTTC CASGPGTPNYGYTF
TRBJ2-5 TRBV6-5 NA NA TGTGCCAGCAGCAGGAGTCAAGAGACCCAGTACTTC CASSRSQETQYF
TRBJ2-7 TRBV5-5 NA TRBD1 TGTGCCAGCAGCTTTTTGGACAGGGGCATTTACGAGCAGTACTTC CASSFLDRGIYEQYF
TRBJ2-1 TRBV5-1 NA TRBD2 TGCGCCAGCAGCTGGACTAGCGGGGGGGTGTCCTACAATGAGCAGTTCTTC CASSWTSGGVSYNEQFF
TRBJ1-4 TRBV27 few NA TGTGCCAGCAGTTTATTGACTGTGGGGCCTGTCACGAATGAAAAACTGTTTTTT CASSLLTVGPVTNEKLFF
TRBJ1-2 TRBV5-5 NA NA TGTGCCAGCAGCTTGGCGGGACCCCAATATGGCTACACCTTC CASSLAGPQYGYTF
TRBJ1-6 TRBV15 NA NA TGTGCCACCAGCAGAGATCTCGGGGATGGGGCCTATAATTCACCCCTCCACTTT CATSRDLGDGAYNSPLHF
TRBJ1-2 TRBV6-5 NA NA TGTGCCAGCAACCTTCTGAGCTATGGCTACACCTTC CASNLLSYGYTF
TRBJ2-4 TRBV15 NA NA TGTGCCACCAGCAGAGTGTTTCATTCGACAGGCCCCAAAAACATTCAGTACTTC CATSRVFHSTGPKNIQYF
TRBJ1-2 TRBV19 NA TRBD1 TGTGCCAGTAATATCGAGCAGGGGGCAGACTATGGCTACACCTTC CASNIEQGADYGYTF
TRBJ1-5 TRBV2 once NA TGTGCCAGCAGCCCCGGACGGGTACAGCCCCAGCATTTT CASSPGRVQPQHF
TRBJ1-5 TRBV7-3 once NA TGTGCCAGCAGCTTAACGCCCGGGGGGGCCCAGCATTTT CASSLTPGGAQHF
TRBJ1-1 TRBV9 once NA TGTGCCAGCGGCCGTACGGGGACTGAAGCTTTCTTT CASGRTGTEAFF
TRBJ1-6 TRBV12-3/TRBV12-4 NA NA TGTGCCAGCAGCCTAGGGATGAATTCACCCCTCCACTTT CASSLGMNSPLHF